The count of the clone carrying this T cell receptor beta chain is one. A sample-barcoded 5' primer and a J-beta primer mix were used in a second PCR of roughly 6 to 12 cycles. TCRdb passed the 5' RACE reads through MiXCR, listing each CDR3 protein once. The table shows some 1.7 million distinct CDR3 sequences, with about 30% occurring only once. This entry is derived from a study of blood T cells in healthy people across ages. The V gene's germline CDR1 is SGHTA and CDR2 FQGNSA. V lost 1 base and J 0 bases, leaving 11 bases between the germline ends. The CDR3 consists of 16 residues. This clonotype was sampled from a woman in her 30s in good health. Sample: blood. The chain uses TRBV7-2 and TRBJ2-3; no definite D call. CDR3 in amino acids: CASSLDKRPSTDTQYF. CDR3 coding DNA: TGTGCCAGCAGCTTAGATAAGCGACCTAGCACAGATACGCAGTATTTT.